This T cell receptor beta chain was captured by sequencing in a study of blood T cell repertoires in COVID-19. Only a few counts were recorded for this clone. Germline-derived CDR1 and CDR2 are SNHLY and FYNNEI. The V gene end was trimmed by 4 bases and the J gene end by 5 bases; junction bases not matched to a gene: 5. The CDR3 is 15 residues long. Assay used: immunoSEQ multiplex PCR; TCRdb lists only in-frame clones, some missing. The table has 100,000 to 130,000 clones, roughly nine tenths seen once. The specimen sequenced was peripheral blood. V usage is TRBV2 and J usage is TRBJ2-5; 12 bases agree with TRBD2. The receptor's source is a middle-aged man with active or convalescent COVID-19. The CDR3 region is CASSGAGLAGETQYF. CDR3 coding DNA: TGTGCCAGCAGTGGGGCCGGACTAGCGGGGGAGACCCAGTACTTC.